The 32 T cell receptor beta chains below all came from one sample that was sequenced in a study of CD8 T cells in ankylosing spondylitis. TCRdb reanalysed the 5' RACE reads using MiXCR and keeps one entry per CDR3 protein. The sample includes about 18,000 distinct CDR3 sequences, roughly 8.2% of them seen just once. Sequencing was done on a sample of blood. The receptors shown here come from a male donor with ankylosing spondylitis or in good health (not recorded which).

This clonotype was counted at least ten times. CDR3 in amino acids: CASSSGQGGTNEKLFF. The CDR3 nucleotides read TGTGCCAGCAGCTCTGGACAGGGCGGAACTAATGAAAAACTGTTTTTT. The J gene is TRBJ1-4, the V gene TRBV7-9; 8 bases agree with TRBD1. Germline CDR1 is SEHNR and CDR2 is FQNEAQ (reference sequence). V dropped 4 bases and J dropped 1; count of bases not matched to a gene: 5. The CDR3 has 16 residues.

This clonotype was counted between two and nine times. V usage is TRBV2 and J usage is TRBJ1-2; D unresolved. CDR1 is SNHLY, CDR2 FYNNEI, per germline. The V and J ends lost 0 bases and 12 bases respectively, with 17 bases between them. This CDR3 is 14 amino acids long. CDR3 sequence reads: CASSEAHTGISNTF. The CDR3 DNA is TGTGCCAGCAGTGAAGCCCACACGGGGATATCGAACACCTTC.

This clonotype was seen ten or more times. The chain uses TRBV29-1 and TRBJ2-1; D not resolved. The germline V gene encodes CDR1 SQVTM and CDR2 ANQGSEA. Deletions cut 4 bases from V and 0 bases from J, with 10 bases between. The CDR3 consists of 14 residues. The CDR3: CSVGLGSSYNEQFF. DNA for the CDR3: TGCAGCGTTGGGTTAGGGTCCTCCTACAATGAGCAGTTCTTC.

This clonotype was counted many times. The V call is TRBV20-1, the J call TRBJ1-1; the D is unclear. The CDR3 loop spans 14 amino acids. CDR1 DFQATT and CDR2 SNEGSKA come from the germline V gene (reference sequence). V lost 0 bases and J lost 5, with 13 bases in between. The CDR3 nucleotides are TGCAGTGCTAGAGATCAAAGGGTAGTGACTGAAGCTTTCTTT. Amino acid sequence: CSARDQRVVTEAFF.

To note about this clonotype: The junction departs from germline at one end; a sequencing error may be responsible. This chain uses TRBV6-4 with TRBJ2-1; D possibly corresponds to TRBD2 (5 bases). In germline, CDR1 is MRHNA, CDR2 SNTAGT. This CDR3 region has 18 residues. CDR3 protein: CTSSDSPGWGGFKNEQFF. DNA of the CDR3: TGTACCAGCAGTGACTCGCCGGGATGGGGTGGTTTTAAGAATGAGCAGTTCTTC.

This clonotype turned up a few times. This chain joins TRBV7-9 and TRBJ1-4; D is uncertain. Germline CDR1 is SEHNR and CDR2 is FQNEAQ (reference sequence). V lost 8 bases and J 7 bases, leaving 11 bases between the germline ends. The CDR3 is 12 residues long. CDR3 region: CASAIGREKLFF. The CDR3, as DNA: TGTGCCAGCGCAATCGGTCGTGAAAAACTGTTTTTT.

The table lists this clonotype with many counts. This sequence joins TRBV20-1 and TRBJ2-1; TRBD2 aligns across 13 bases. The germline gives CDR1 DFQATT, CDR2 SNEGSKA (reference sequence). The CDR3 extends over 17 amino acids. Trimming at V came to 5 bases and at J to 9 bases, leaving 16 bases not matched to a gene. For the CDR3, the DNA is TGCAGTGCTGGGAAGACCCAGGCAGGACTAGCGGGAGTTGAGCAGTTCTTC. Amino acid sequence: CSAGKTQAGLAGVEQFF.

This clonotype was found many times. V usage is TRBV5-1 and J usage is TRBJ2-1; maybe TRBD2 (6 bases). There are 11 residues in the CDR3. Germline V gene lookup returns CDR1 SGHRS and CDR2 YFSETQ. V was clipped by 4 bases and J by 15 bases, with 14 bases between them. The CDR3 region is CASSGLEGWFF. As DNA, the CDR3 is TGCGCCAGCAGCGGCCTGGAGGGGTGGTTCTTC.

This clonotype was counted many times. The V gene is TRBV4-3, the J gene TRBJ2-1, with 7 bases identical to TRBD2. CDR1 is LGHNA, CDR2 YSLEER, per germline. The CDR3 loop spans 15 amino acids. J lost 7 bases, V lost 3 bases, and 9 bases had no gene match. CDR3 in DNA: TGCGCCAGCAGCCATACCCGAGGGCGGGAGAATGAGCAGTTCTTC. It encodes CASSHTRGRENEQFF.

CDR3: CASRWGQGAETQYF. DNA of the CDR3: TGTGCCAGCAGATGGGGACAGGGGGCTGAGACCCAGTACTTC. This chain connects TRBV11-2 to TRBJ2-5, with 12 bases fitting TRBD1. With 6 bases clipped from V and 5 bases from J, the junction kept 4 bases outside the gene matches. The CDR3 is made up of 14 amino acids. CDR1 is SGHAT and CDR2 is FQNNGV in the germline V gene.

This chain links TRBV7-2 with TRBJ1-5; D call uncertain. The CDR3 spans 14 residues. Germline CDR1 and CDR2: SGHTA and FQGNSA. Trimming pared 4 bases from V and 4 bases from J, leaving 11 bases between. The CDR3 nucleotides read TGTGCCAGCAGCTATACCGGAGTAAATCAGCCCCAGCATTTT. It yields the protein CASSYTGVNQPQHF.

J is TRBJ2-3 and V is TRBV5-1; D is unclear. Trimming took off 1 base at V and 0 bases at J, with 6 bases between the two ends. The CDR3 has 14 amino acids. CDR1 and CDR2 from the germline V gene are SGHRS and YFSETQ. This CDR3 is CASSLTVSTDTQYF. For the CDR3, the DNA is TGCGCCAGCAGCTTGACGGTTAGCACAGATACGCAGTATTTT.

At least ten counts were recorded for this clonotype. The chain recombines TRBV12-3 or TRBV12-4 with TRBJ2-1; D is uncertain. This CDR3 region has 12 residues. Trimming shortened V by 6 bases and J by 7 bases, and 10 bases separated the two germline ends. CDR3 coding DNA: TGTGCCAGCAGCCTAACGAGGAATGAGCAGTTCTTC. It specifies CASSLTRNEQFF.

About this clonotype: The junction differs from germline at one of its ends, possibly a read error. The rearrangement uses TRBV15 and TRBJ2-3; no clear D. This CDR3 comprises 10 residues. Per germline, CDR1 LNHNV and CDR2 YYDKDF (reference sequence). The CDR3 here is CFPSTDTQYF. CDR3 sequence (DNA): TGCTTCCCCAGCACAGATACGCAGTATTTT.

This clonotype was detected many times. The chain combines TRBV5-1 with TRBJ2-1, with 13 positions matching TRBD2. The V segment lost 4 bases and the J segment 0 bases; nucleotides outside the gene matches: 4. The CDR3 runs to 17 residues. Germline V gives CDR1 SGHRS, CDR2 YFSETQ. In DNA, the CDR3 is TGCGCCAGCAGCAAGGGACTAGCGGGAAGCTCCTACAATGAGCAGTTCTTC. Its protein product is CASSKGLAGSSYNEQFF.

The chain couples TRBV6-2 or TRBV6-3 to TRBJ2-2, with D possibly being TRBD2 (5 bases). The CDR3 has 16 amino acids. V shed 5 bases and J shed 6 bases, with 19 bases lying between them. Germline values: CDR1 MNHEY, CDR2 SVGEGT. The CDR3 DNA is TGTGCCAGCAGTCCCGCGGGTATCGTGAAGGCCGGGGAGCTGTTTTTT. Protein: CASSPAGIVKAGELFF.

This clonotype has only a few counts. This rearrangement joins TRBV28 to TRBJ1-1; D remains ambiguous. With 8 bases removed from V and 0 bases from J, the gap between germline ends came to 19 bases. Germline assignment: CDR1 MDHEN and CDR2 SYDVKM. This CDR3 has 16 residues. Written as DNA, the CDR3 is TGTGCCAGCGCTATTCGGACGGAGACTCTGAACACTGAAGCTTTCTTT. Encoded protein: CASAIRTETLNTEAFF.

Ten or more counts support this clonotype. The V call is TRBV12-3 or TRBV12-4, the J call TRBJ1-1; unclear D gene. Deletions cut 2 bases from V and 3 bases from J, with 7 bases between. This CDR3 contains 13 residues. The CDR3 reads CASSLKEDTEAFF. The CDR3 DNA reads TGTGCCAGCAGTTTAAAGGAGGACACTGAAGCTTTCTTT.

The chain links TRBV28 to TRBJ1-2, with a tentative D call TRBD1 (5 bases). The CDR3 loop spans 13 amino acids. V was clipped by 7 bases and J by 1 base, with 10 bases between them. Germline CDR1 and CDR2: MDHEN and SYDVKM. The CDR3 bases are TGTGCCAGCACCTCAGGGAATAACTATGGCTACACCTTC. Its translation: CASTSGNNYGYTF.

The chain has TRBV3-1 and TRBJ2-3; TRBD1 matches 9 bases. The CDR3 runs to 14 residues. Germline V gene lookup returns CDR1 LGHDT and CDR2 YNNKEL (reference sequence). Losses at the gene ends were 4 bases for V and 5 bases for J; bases not matched to a gene: 4. The DNA of the CDR3 is TGTGCCAGCAGCCTGGGGACAGGGAAAGATACGCAGTATTTT. It is translated as CASSLGTGKDTQYF.

The rearrangement uses TRBV3-1 and TRBJ2-2; tentatively, D is TRBD2 (6 bases). V lost 1 base and J lost 5, with 11 bases in between. Looked up from germline, CDR1 is LGHDT and CDR2 is YNNKEL (reference sequence). This CDR3 is 15 amino acids long. Here the CDR3 reads CASSQGRGQTGELFF. CDR3 DNA: TGTGCCAGCAGCCAAGGGAGGGGCCAAACCGGGGAGCTGTTTTTT.

In DNA, the CDR3 is TGCGCCAGCAGCCGTAACACCGGGACCCTAGGCGGAACTGAAGCTTTCTTT. This codes for CASSRNTGTLGGTEAFF. V and J are TRBV5-1 and TRBJ1-1; possibly TRBD1 for D (5 bases). CDR1 is SGHRS, CDR2 YFSETQ, per germline. The V end was cut by 4 bases, the J end by 5 bases, with 24 bases between. The CDR3 consists of 17 residues. The whole variable domain, remainder taken from reference TRBV5-1 and TRBJ1-1, is KAGVTQTPRYLIKTRGQQVTLSCSPISGHRSVSWYQQTPGQGLQFLFEYFSETQRNKGNFPGRFSGRQFSNSRSEMNVSTLELGDSALYLCASSRNTGTLGGTEAFFGQGTRLTVV.

In its sample, this clonotype was seen many times. V is TRBV12-3 or TRBV12-4 and J is TRBJ2-5; unclear D gene. CDR3 length: 12 amino acids. V was pared by 2 bases and J by 2 bases, with 3 bases between. CDR3 loop: CASSLMQETQYF. The CDR3 region has the DNA TGTGCCAGCAGTTTAATGCAAGAGACCCAGTACTTC.

This clonotype was observed many times. The chain is built from TRBV20-1 and TRBJ2-1; D ambiguous. The CDR3 extends over 15 amino acids. Trimming removed 7 bases at V and 2 bases at J, with 18 bases between. The V gene's germline CDR1 is DFQATT and CDR2 SNEGSKA (reference sequence). Here the CDR3 DNA reads TGCAGTGTCCCAAGGCCCTCCAGGACCTACAATGAGCAGTTCTTC. Translation: CSVPRPSRTYNEQFF.

This clonotype was recorded a few times. The rearrangement joins TRBV2 to TRBJ2-2, with D possibly called TRBD1 or TRBD2 (5 bases each). V was cut by 1 base and J by 6 bases, with 12 bases left in between. The V gene's germline CDR1 is SNHLY and CDR2 FYNNEI. This CDR3 is 15 amino acids long. The CDR3 sequence: CASSEGLGTSGELFF. For the CDR3, the DNA is TGTGCCAGCAGTGAAGGACTGGGGACCTCCGGGGAGCTGTTTTTT.

The genes are TRBV12-3 or TRBV12-4 and TRBJ1-2; weak D call: TRBD1 (5 bases). The CDR3 spans 15 residues. V lost 6 bases and J 4 bases, leaving 18 bases between the germline ends. The CDR3 region has the DNA TGTGCCAGCAGCGCCGGACACCCCATCAGCTATGGCTACACCTTC. Translating gives CASSAGHPISYGYTF.

This clonotype was found many times. The genes are TRBV12-3 or TRBV12-4 and TRBJ2-1; D is possibly TRBD1 (6 bases). The CDR3 length is 14 residues. Trimming shortened V by 5 bases and J by 4 bases, and 12 bases separated the two germline ends. CDR3 sequence (DNA): TGTGCCAGCAGTCGGACAGCCAGTTACAATGAGCAGTTCTTC. It codes for CASSRTASYNEQFF.

In this sample, this clonotype turned up many times. V and J are TRBV18 and TRBJ2-3; a weak D match, TRBD2 (6 bases). Trimming pared 7 bases from V and 4 bases from J, leaving 9 bases between. Per germline, CDR1 KGHSH and CDR2 LQKENI. This CDR3 spans 12 amino acids. CDR3 sequence (DNA): TGTGCCAGCTGTCCGGGGGCAGATACGCAGTATTTT. It codes for CASCPGADTQYF.

This clonotype was counted between two and nine times. The chain is built from TRBV12-3 or TRBV12-4 and TRBJ2-1, with D tentatively TRBD2 (6 bases). The CDR3 extends over 14 amino acids. Trimming shortened V by 6 bases and J by 8 bases, and 17 bases separated the two germline ends. CDR3 residues: CASRQEGASHEQFF. Written as DNA, the CDR3 is TGTGCCAGCAGACAGGAGGGAGCTAGCCATGAGCAGTTCTTC.

This clonotype was seen many times. The chain is built from TRBV7-2 and TRBJ2-2; D call uncertain. Trimming cost V 0 bases and J 1 base, with 6 bases left between them. There are 15 residues in the CDR3. CDR1 is SGHTA, CDR2 FQGNSA, per germline. In DNA form, the CDR3 reads TGTGCCAGCAGCTTAGCGGCGCGGAACACCGGGGAGCTGTTTTTT. Translating it yields CASSLAARNTGELFF.

The gene calls are TRBV28 and TRBJ2-2; D is perhaps TRBD2 (5 bases). CDR3 length: 18 amino acids. The ends were cut back, 4 bases at V and 0 bases at J, with 18 bases in the middle. Germline V lookup: CDR1 MDHEN, CDR2 SYDVKM. The CDR3: CASSSTLKADPNTGELFF. DNA of the CDR3: TGTGCCAGCAGTTCGACCCTGAAAGCGGACCCGAACACCGGGGAGCTGTTTTTT.

The CDR3 sequence: CASSLVAGGRTGELFF. CDR3 DNA: TGTGCCAGCAGCTTAGTAGCGGGGGGCCGCACCGGGGAGCTGTTTTTT. The rearrangement uses TRBV7-2 and TRBJ2-2, with TRBD2 matching 10 bases. V lost 1 base and J lost 4; bases outside the gene matches: 3. Germline-derived CDR1 and CDR2 are SGHTA and FQGNSA. The CDR3 runs to 16 residues. Full variable domain (missing parts from reference TRBV7-2 and TRBJ2-2): GAGVSQSPSNKVTEKGKDVELRCDPISGHTALYWYRQSLGQGLEFLIYFQGNSAPDKSGLPSDRFSAERTGGSVSTLTIQRTQQEDSAVYLCASSLVAGGRTGELFFGEGSRLTVL.